These 25 T cell receptor beta chains originate from one sample sequenced in a study of blood T cell repertoires in COVID-19. Assay used: immunoSEQ multiplex PCR; TCRdb lists only in-frame clones, some missing. This sample has a few hundred thousand clones, with approximately 85% found just once. Sequenced sample: PBMCs or T cells enriched from blood (not recorded which). These receptor sequences come from a woman between 45 and 65 years old who had recovered from COVID-19.

The rearrangement joins TRBV9 to TRBJ1-5, with unresolved D. Trimming removed 0 bases at V and 4 bases at J, with 8 bases between. Per germline, CDR1 SGDLS and CDR2 YYNGEE. CDR3 size: 14 residues. CDR3 nucleotides: TGTGCCAGCAGCGTAGGTGCGGGGAATCAGCCCCAGCATTTT. It yields the protein CASSVGAGNQPQHF.

The chain combines TRBV25-1 with TRBJ1-5; 9 bases align to TRBD1. From germline, CDR1 is MGHDK and CDR2 SYGVNS. V was pared by 4 bases and J by 2 bases, with 6 bases of the junction left unmatched. This CDR3 region has 16 residues. CDR3 sequence (DNA): TGTGCCAGCAGTGCCCGGGACAGGGATTGCAATCAGCCCCAGCATTTT. Translation gives CASSARDRDCNQPQHF.

The chain is built from TRBV7-2 and TRBJ1-5; 7 bases match TRBD1. The CDR3 runs to 15 residues. The V gene's germline CDR1 is SGHTA and CDR2 FQGNSA. The junction had 5 bases not matched to a gene; V was cut back by 1 base and J by 5 bases. DNA of the CDR3: TGTGCCAGCAGCTTAGGGGCAGGGGGTGATCAGCCCCAGCATTTT. It codes for CASSLGAGGDQPQHF. The full variable domain, completed using reference TRBV7-2 and TRBJ1-5, is GAGVSQSPSNKVTEKGKDVELRCDPISGHTALYWYRQSLGQGLEFLIYFQGNSAPDKSGLPSDRFSAERTGGSVSTLTIQRTQQEDSAVYLCASSLGAGGDQPQHFGDGTRLSIL.

The rearrangement joins TRBV2 to TRBJ2-7; D gene uncertain. Germline CDR1 SNHLY, CDR2 FYNNEI. The CDR3 loop spans 11 amino acids. Trimming took off 4 bases at V and 3 bases at J, with 4 bases between the two ends. The CDR3 nucleotides read TGTGCCAGCAGTGGACACTACGAGCAGTACTTC. Residues: CASSGHYEQYF.

The chain recombines TRBV27 with TRBJ2-7, with D possibly TRBD1 on 6 matching bases. In germline, CDR1 is MNHEY, CDR2 SMNVEV (reference sequence). The CDR3 loop spans 15 amino acids. Trimming pared 5 bases from V and 2 bases from J, leaving 16 bases between. The CDR3 is CASSQISGQPYEQYF. The CDR3 bases are TGTGCCAGCAGTCAAATAAGCGGACAGCCCTACGAGCAGTACTTC.

The chain recombines TRBV6-5 with TRBJ2-1; D may be TRBD1 (6 bases). Trimming removed 10 bases at V and 1 base at J, with 17 bases between. From germline, CDR1 is MNHEY and CDR2 SVGAGI. CDR3 size: 15 residues. In DNA form, the CDR3 reads TGTGCCACCTCGGGGAGCAGGGGATCCTACAATGAGCAGTTCTTC. It specifies CATSGSRGSYNEQFF.

This clone was observed a few times. This chain connects TRBV15 to TRBJ2-1, with 8 bases identical to TRBD2. CDR1 LNHNV and CDR2 YYDKDF come from the germline V gene (reference sequence). V lost 0 bases to trimming and J lost 7 bases; unmatched junction nucleotides: 5. The CDR3 is made up of 15 amino acids. Written as DNA, the CDR3 is TGTGCCACCAGCAGAGAAGCGGGAGTGTCGAATGAGCAGTTCTTC. Translated, it gives CATSREAGVSNEQFF.

This chain links TRBV7-2 with TRBJ2-5; TRBD2 matches 8 bases. The V gene end was trimmed by 1 base and the J gene end by 3 bases; junction bases not matched to a gene: 1. The CDR3 sequence is 14 residues long. Germline CDR1 and CDR2: SGHTA and FQGNSA. Here the CDR3 DNA reads TGTGCCAGCAGCTTAGTTAGCGGGGAAGAGACCCAGTACTTC. As protein: CASSLVSGEETQYF.

The V call is TRBV12-3 or TRBV12-4, the J call TRBJ1-1; maybe TRBD1 (6 bases). V was cut by 6 bases and J by 5 bases, with 13 bases left in between. This CDR3 contains 13 residues. Written as DNA, the CDR3 is TGTGCCAGCAGGACGACAGGAGCAACTGAAGCTTTCTTT. Translating gives CASRTTGATEAFF.

V usage is TRBV2 and J usage is TRBJ1-1; 9 nucleotides align to TRBD1. Germline-derived CDR1 and CDR2 are SNHLY and FYNNEI. The CDR3 is made up of 12 amino acids. The V gene end was trimmed by 7 bases and the J gene end by 12 bases; junction bases not matched to a gene: 9. CDR3 nucleotides: TGTGCCAGCACCGGACAGGGGTTCTCGTCTTTCTTT. This codes for CASTGQGFSSFF.

This chain joins TRBV5-8 and TRBJ2-5; the match to TRBD1 covers 8 bases. The germline V gene encodes CDR1 SGHTS and CDR2 YDEGEE. This CDR3 comprises 14 residues. V dropped 1 base and J dropped 2; count of bases not matched to a gene: 1. This CDR3 reads CASSLRTGQETQYF. Written as DNA, the CDR3 is TGTGCCAGCAGCTTGAGGACAGGGCAAGAGACCCAGTACTTC.

V and J are TRBV19 and TRBJ1-1, with a tentative D call TRBD1 (6 bases). From germline, CDR1 is LNHDA and CDR2 SQIVND (reference sequence). The CDR3 runs 14 residues. V lost 4 bases to trimming and J lost 0 bases, with 9 bases between them. DNA of the CDR3: TGTGCCAGTAGTAAACAGGGCCTGAACACTGAAGCTTTCTTT. Residues: CASSKQGLNTEAFF. Looking up the rest from reference TRBV19 and TRBJ1-1 gives the full variable domain: DGGITQSPKYLFRKEGQNVTLSCEQNLNHDAMYWYRQDPGQGLRLIYYSQIVNDFQKGDIAEGYSVSREKKESFPLTVTSAQKNPTAFYLCASSKQGLNTEAFFGQGTRLTVV.

The chain combines TRBV7-3 with TRBJ2-7, with 7 bases fitting TRBD1. V dropped 4 bases and J dropped 4; count of bases not matched to a gene: 13. The germline CDR1 and CDR2 sequences are SGHTA and FQGTGA. This CDR3 is 16 amino acids long. The CDR3 nucleotides read TGTGCCAGCAGCTCACACAGGGGTATTCCAGGTTACGAGCAGTACTTC. It codes for CASSSHRGIPGYEQYF.

The V and J genes are TRBV5-6 and TRBJ1-2, with 7 bases lining up with TRBD1. Trimming took 0 bases from V and 5 from J; bases not matched to a gene: 4. CDR3 length equals 14 residues. CDR1 is SGHDT and CDR2 is YYEEEE in the germline V gene. The CDR3, as DNA: TGTGCCAGCAGCTTGGAACAGGGGAGGTATGGCTACACCTTC. It encodes CASSLEQGRYGYTF.

The chain combines TRBV27 with TRBJ2-3; 9 bases are a match to TRBD2. Germline V lookup: CDR1 MNHEY, CDR2 SMNVEV (reference sequence). This CDR3 spans 16 amino acids. V lost 6 bases, J lost 0 bases, and 7 bases stayed unmatched. The CDR3, as DNA: TGTGCCAGCAGAGTCCGCGGGAGGGCTAGCACAGATACGCAGTATTTT. Amino acid sequence: CASRVRGRASTDTQYF.

The chain uses TRBV28 and TRBJ1-1, with D possibly TRBD1 on 6 matching bases. The ends were cut back, 6 bases at V and 0 bases at J, with 14 bases in the middle. Germline V lookup: CDR1 MDHEN, CDR2 SYDVKM. The CDR3 sequence is 15 residues long. The CDR3 region has the DNA TGTGCCAGCAGCGTACAGGGATTGATGAACACTGAAGCTTTCTTT. It encodes CASSVQGLMNTEAFF.

This chain uses TRBV29-1 with TRBJ2-3; 9 nucleotides line up with TRBD2. Germline CDR1 is SQVTM and CDR2 is ANQGSEA. The CDR3 runs 14 residues. Trimming at V came to 3 bases and at J to 6 bases, leaving 7 bases not matched to a gene. The CDR3, as DNA: TGCAGCGTTGAGGCTAGCGGGATTCGGGATACGCAGTATTTT. Translating it yields CSVEASGIRDTQYF.

The chain is built from TRBV24-1 and TRBJ2-1, with 7 bases fitting TRBD1. This CDR3 comprises 14 residues. V lost 4 bases to trimming and J lost 7 bases; unmatched junction nucleotides: 6. Germline values: CDR1 KGHDR, CDR2 SFDVKD. The DNA of the CDR3 is TGTGCCACCAGTGACCCGGGACAGAAAAATGAGCAGTTCTTC. It codes for CATSDPGQKNEQFF.

This clone was counted only a few times. CDR3 sequence (DNA): TGCGCCAGCAGCCAAGATTCCTCGACAGGGGGCTACACAGATACGCAGTATTTT. Protein product: CASSQDSSTGGYTDTQYF. V is TRBV4-1 and J is TRBJ2-3; TRBD1 aligns across 10 bases. This CDR3 has 18 amino acids. Germline-derived CDR1 and CDR2 are MGHRA and YSYEKL. The V and J ends lost 0 bases and 2 bases, in that order; junction bases with no gene match: 8.

The V and J genes are TRBV27 and TRBJ2-7, with 7 bases aligning to TRBD1. V trimming: 10 bases; J trimming: 2 bases; junction bases outside the gene matches: 11. CDR3 length: 14 amino acids. Germline-derived CDR1 and CDR2 are MNHEY and SMNVEV (reference sequence). The CDR3 reads CATKEPGQPYEQYF. DNA of the CDR3: TGTGCCACCAAGGAACCGGGACAGCCCTACGAGCAGTACTTC.

The chain uses TRBV19 and TRBJ2-3, with 13 bases identical to TRBD2. The germline gives CDR1 LNHDA, CDR2 SQIVND (reference sequence). The length of the CDR3 is 18 residues. The V segment lost 5 bases and the J segment 5 bases; nucleotides outside the gene matches: 13. CDR3 bases: TGTGCCAGTAGTCCTCTCTGGACTAGCGGGAGTTCGTTAGATACGCAGTATTTT. Encoded protein: CASSPLWTSGSSLDTQYF.

The V gene is TRBV3-1 (or the pseudogene TRBV3-2), the J gene TRBJ1-6; 7 bases match TRBD1. V was pared by 3 bases and J by 8 bases, with 4 bases of the junction left unmatched. Germline V gene sequence: CDR1 LGHDT, CDR2 YNNKEL (reference sequence). The CDR3 consists of 14 residues. Written as DNA, the CDR3 is TGTGCCAGCAGCCAGACCAGGGGGGATTCACCCCTCCACTTT. This codes for CASSQTRGDSPLHF.

This clone was picked up one time. V usage is TRBV19 and J usage is TRBJ2-3; tentative D call: TRBD1 (6 bases). Germline V gene data show CDR1 as LNHDA and CDR2 as SQIVND (reference sequence). V lost 3 bases and J lost 4, with 17 bases in between. The CDR3 has 16 residues. The CDR3 nucleotides are TGTGCCAGTAGTATCTCTGGCAGGGGTGTCCCAGATACGCAGTATTTT. Translation gives CASSISGRGVPDTQYF. Full variable domain (remainder filled in from reference TRBV19 and TRBJ2-3): DGGITQSPKYLFRKEGQNVTLSCEQNLNHDAMYWYRQDPGQGLRLIYYSQIVNDFQKGDIAEGYSVSREKKESFPLTVTSAQKNPTAFYLCASSISGRGVPDTQYFGPGTRLTVL.

The CDR3 DNA is TGTGCCAGCAGATCGACAGGGGTTGGGACTGAAGCTTTCTTT. It codes for CASRSTGVGTEAFF. The chain links TRBV27 to TRBJ1-1; 8 bases map to TRBD1. The CDR3 is 14 residues long. The germline gives CDR1 MNHEY, CDR2 SMNVEV (reference sequence). The ends lost 6 bases at V and 5 bases at J; junction bases unmatched: 8.

The V call is TRBV28, the J call TRBJ2-7; 11 bases agree with TRBD2. V dropped 6 bases and J dropped 1; count of bases not matched to a gene: 8. The CDR3 covers 16 residues. Germline V gene lookup returns CDR1 MDHEN and CDR2 SYDVKM. The CDR3 protein is CASRVQGLAASYEQYF. The CDR3 DNA sequence: TGTGCCAGCAGGGTCCAGGGACTAGCGGCTTCCTACGAGCAGTACTTC.